Listed below are T cell receptor beta chains from one sample, sequenced in a study of monozygotic twins with inflammatory bowel disease. TCRdb reanalyzed the 5' RACE reads, giving one entry per CDR3 protein sequence and no DNA. The sample has 110,000 to 150,000 distinct CDR3 sequences, and its top ten clones hold more than 0.95%. The sequenced material came from blood. The receptors were gathered from a human donor with ulcerative colitis or Crohn's disease, or a healthy co-twin of an affected twin (not recorded which). The CDR3 runs from the conserved cysteine through the conserved F or W.

V: TRBV12-3/TRBV12-4
J: TRBJ1-5
CDR3: CASSPGLNQPQHF

V: TRBV12-3/TRBV12-4
J: TRBJ2-1
CDR3: CASSLGLAGFNEQFF

V: TRBV2
J: TRBJ2-4
CDR3: CASSPQYGGAKNIQYF

V: TRBV20-1
J: TRBJ2-5
CDR3: CSATNSGSLGETQYF

V: TRBV18
J: TRBJ2-7
CDR3: CASSPVTVSSYEQYF

V: TRBV20-1
J: TRBJ2-7
CDR3: CSARDLRSRGPDPTRKQYF

V: TRBV6-1
J: TRBJ1-1
CDR3: CASSEGARVPEAFF

V: TRBV5-1
J: TRBJ2-7
CDR3: CASSLSSSSYEQYF

V: TRBV7-3
J: TRBJ2-6
CDR3: CASSLFKGRGTIGANVLTF

V: TRBV20-1
J: TRBJ1-4
CDR3: CSAKTENEKLFF

V: TRBV18
J: TRBJ2-5
CDR3: CASSVGTGETQYF

V: TRBV5-1
J: TRBJ1-2
CDR3: CASSPGQGVNYGYTF

V: TRBV19
J: TRBJ2-2
CDR3: CASSIPLQGGSSDTGELFF

V: TRBV24-1
J: TRBJ2-5
CDR3: CATSDSGQKETQYF

V: TRBV5-1
J: TRBJ2-3
CDR3: CASSWTSTDTQYF

V: TRBV23-1
J: TRBJ1-5
CDR3: CASHNPGGGGQPQHF

V: TRBV5-1
J: TRBJ1-5
CDR3: CASSLHRNQPQHF

V: TRBV20-1
J: TRBJ1-1
CDR3: CSAPRRGLMNTEAFF

V: TRBV10-3
J: TRBJ1-6
CDR3: CAISEEGKDSPLHF

V: TRBV18
J: TRBJ1-5
CDR3: CASSKPGTQGQPQHF

V: TRBV7-8
J: TRBJ2-7
CDR3: CASSLGPGLAAYEQYF

V: TRBV5-5
J: TRBJ2-3
CDR3: CASSTGPAEGDTQYF

V: TRBV10-3
J: TRBJ2-7
CDR3: CAISTSYEQYF

V: TRBV27
J: TRBJ1-5
CDR3: CASSAFGQFANQPQHF

V: TRBV5-4
J: TRBJ2-1
CDR3: CASSLLGGNEQFF

V: TRBV12-3/TRBV12-4
J: TRBJ2-2
CDR3: CASKDLAGANTGELFF

V: TRBV28
J: TRBJ2-3
CDR3: CASRRGIPTDTQYF

V: TRBV7-9
J: TRBJ2-1
CDR3: CASSLGGSGNEQFF

V: TRBV5-1
J: TRBJ2-3
CDR3: CASSLADRSTDTQYF

V: TRBV11-2
J: TRBJ2-2
CDR3: CASRDGQYTGELFF